The present T cell receptor beta chain was sequenced within a study of cytomegalovirus exposure and HLA in healthy donors. Only in-frame clones appear in the TCRdb table, and some are missing; sequencing was by immunoSEQ multiplex PCR. The sample lists 50,000 or so clones, around 94% occurring once. The germline gives CDR1 LNHDA, CDR2 SQIVND (reference sequence). Trimming stripped 5 bases from V and 3 bases from J, with 6 bases between. The CDR3 is 12 amino acids. Sequencing was carried out using PBMCs. The chain employs TRBV19 and TRBJ2-3; D unclear. The receptor was derived from a young man in good health and CMV-seronegative. The CDR3 loop is CASSPGTDTQYF. The CDR3 region has the DNA TGTGCCAGTAGTCCCGGGACAGATACGCAGTATTTT.